The entry below gives a single T cell receptor (beta chain) sequence along with its context. The source of the sample is a study of TIL therapy for anti-PD-1-resistant metastatic lung cancer. For the study at large: Patients had a median age of nearly 55 years (range about 38-85). Most patients had lung adenocarcinoma; several tumors were EGFR-mutant, two ALK-rearranged; half smoked currently or formerly. Tumors carried a median about 1.5 non-synonymous mutations per megabase.

The time point: pre-treatment sample, taken before nivolumab and TIL therapy. Sequencing used immunoSEQ v3. The repertoire was sequenced with immunoSEQ multiplex PCR; TCRdb's copy has only in-frame clones and lacks some. Of about 60,000 clones listed, 55% to 70% are singletons. The sequence came from a person between 30 and 79 years old with non-small cell lung cancer. This specimen was blood, taken at baseline.

CDR3: CASKVAGAANYGYTF. The CDR3 DNA reads as TGTGCCAGCAAAGTGGCGGGCGCGGCTAACTATGGCTACACCTTC. The chain joins TRBV6-1 to TRBJ1-2; D is uncertain. The CDR3 sequence is 15 residues long. Trimming stripped 7 bases from V and 0 bases from J, with 15 bases between. Germline-derived CDR1 and CDR2 are MNHNS and SASEGT.